This TCR beta chain was sequenced during a study of blood T cell repertoires in COVID-19. Study-wide background: COVID-19 samples collected from the United States, Italy and Spain covered acute and convalescent phases.

V lost 2 bases and J lost 3, with 11 bases in between. The CDR3 length is 14 residues. Germline loops: CDR1 KGHSH, CDR2 LQKENI. Repertoires were generated with immunoSEQ multiplex PCR, while TCRdb's copy carries only in-frame clones and drops some. The sample has 150,000 or so clones, around 93% seen once. In this sample, this clone turned up many times. The J gene is TRBJ2-7, the V gene TRBV18; a possible D gene is TRBD2 (6 bases). Specimen: peripheral blood. The receptor's source is a woman aged 45-60 years with acute or convalescent COVID-19. DNA for the CDR3: TGTGCCAGCTCACCAGCGGGAAGGAACTACGAGCAGTACTTC. It encodes CASSPAGRNYEQYF.